This entry features one T cell receptor beta chain sequence. The target antigen is unknown. TCRdb itself ran the PCR reads through MiXCR, one entry per CDR3 protein. The sample lists 28,000 or so distinct CDR3 sequences, roughly 50% occurring once. These data come from a study of vaccination and CD4 T cells after COVID-19. Time point here: late sampling 161 to 241 days after vaccination in three convalescent patients. The study's findings and limits: Among those convalescent, a median 86.3% of reactive clones emerged solely post-vaccination.

The TCR comes from a human donor who had recovered from COVID-19. Sample: CD4+ T cells from blood, taken about 7 months after SARS-CoV-2 vaccination.

CDR3 nucleotide sequence: TGTGCCATCAGTGAGTCGGCAGGCGAAGCTTTCTTT. It translates to CAISESAGEAFF. The chain recombines TRBV10-3 with TRBJ1-1; D call uncertain. CDR1 is ENHRY and CDR2 is SYGVKD in the germline V gene. The ends were cut back, 0 bases at V and 8 bases at J, with 7 bases in the middle. The CDR3 consists of 12 residues.